The sequence of this T cell receptor beta chain was determined in a study of CD8 T cells in Susac syndrome. Reverse transcription of roughly 0.5 to 1 ug RNA used random hexamers. One entry per CDR3 protein results from TCRdb running MiXCR on the immunoSEQ multiplex PCR reads. The data hold fewer than 150,000 distinct CDR3 sequences, with around 94% observed a single time. V gave up 4 bases and J gave up 3 bases, with 13 bases separating them. Germline V CDR1 and CDR2: SGHDN, FVKESK. This CDR3 is 15 amino acids long. Healthy donors were controls matched for age and sex. Negative isolation was used for CD8+ and CD4+ T cells, and FACS enrichment was applied to TEMRA cells.

Sequencing was done on a sample of CD8+ T cells from PBMCs. This receptor was taken from a human donor in good health. This chain uses TRBV14 with TRBJ2-1, with D perhaps TRBD1 (6 bases). The CDR3 bases are TGTGCCAGCAGCCTATTCGACAGGAACTACAATGAGCAGTTCTTC. The encoded protein is CASSLFDRNYNEQFF.